This paragraph reports one T cell receptor (beta chain). The antigen remains unidentified. The CDR3 end is not reached by the read, which stops 3 residues before it; the germline J gene fills it in. Sequenced by immunoSEQ multiplex PCR; TCRdb stores in-frame clones only, minus some. Reported are roughly 24,000 clones; the ten largest clones contain 4% to 5.5%. This entry belongs to a study of T cells in women clearing cervical HPV infection. Study at large: Cases' blood sampling followed lesion detection by median approximately 140 days (90 to 200).

CDR3 length: 13 residues. V was pared by 0 bases and J by 4 bases, with 7 bases between. CDR1 SGHNT and CDR2 YYREEE come from the germline V gene (reference sequence). Study results and caveats: Repertoire richness, not evenness, was significantly elevated in CIN3+ cases versus controls.

Cervical HPV DNA detected by MY09/MY11 PCR, typed by dot-blot. This chain joins TRBV5-4 and TRBJ2-5; maybe TRBD1 (6 bases). The receptor comes from a woman between 18 and 75 years old with a cervical HPV16 infection that either progressed to CIN3+ or cleared (not recorded which). The specimen was blood buffy coat. The CDR3 loop reads CASSLVGGETQYF. The DNA read from the CDR3 is TGTGCCAGCAGCTTGGTAGGGGGAGAGACC.